The clone carrying this TCR beta chain appeared a few times. This specimen belongs to a study of blood T cell repertoires in COVID-19. Looking at the study overall: Samples of COVID-19 (acute and convalescent) were obtained from the United States, Italy and Spain.

TCRdb keeps only in-frame clones here, not all; method: immunoSEQ multiplex PCR. The data contain approximately 79,000 clones, roughly 89% of them singletons. J lost 3 bases, V lost 0 bases, and 17 bases had no gene match. This CDR3 contains 19 residues. The germline gives CDR1 MRHNA, CDR2 SNTAGT. Sequencing used peripheral blood. The chain has TRBV6-4 and TRBJ2-7, with 7 bases matching TRBD1. This sequence was found in a man aged 60 to 75 with acute or convalescent COVID-19. CDR3 amino acids: CASSDSTAPTGTNCYEQYF. CDR3 DNA: TGTGCCAGCAGTGACTCCACCGCCCCGACAGGGACCAACTGCTACGAGCAGTACTTC.